This entry lists 20 T cell receptor beta chains sequenced from one sample in a study of blood T cells in healthy people across ages. The second PCR ran about 6 to 11 cycles with a sample-barcoded 5' primer and J-beta primers. TCRdb reanalysed the 5' RACE reads using MiXCR and keeps one entry per CDR3 protein. The profile covers 790,000 or so distinct CDR3 sequences, with about half appearing a single time and over 15% taken by the ten largest. Sequencing was done on a sample of blood. The receptors were gathered from a man older than 75 in good health.

The V gene is TRBV28, the J gene TRBJ2-1; 7 bases are shared with TRBD2. The CDR3 consists of 16 residues. Trimming at V came to 9 bases and at J to 0 bases, leaving 11 bases not matched to a gene. Per germline, CDR1 MDHEN and CDR2 SYDVKM. The CDR3 protein is CARSIGGRRSYNEQFF. DNA of the CDR3: TGTGCCAGGTCTATAGGCGGGAGACGCTCCTACAATGAGCAGTTCTTC. The full variable domain, with the rest looked up from reference TRBV28 and TRBJ2-1, is DVKVTQSSRYLVKRTGEKVFLECVQDMDHENMFWYRQDPGLGLRLIYFSYDVKMKEKGDIPEGYSVSREKKERFSLILESASTNQTSMYLCARSIGGRRSYNEQFFGPGTRLTVL.

Only a few counts were recorded for this clonotype. The CDR3: CASSQAGGGQETQYF. The CDR3 DNA reads TGTGCCAGCAGCCAGGCTGGCGGGGGCCAAGAGACCCAGTACTTC. This rearrangement joins TRBV4-2 to TRBJ2-5, with 7 positions matching TRBD2. The V and J ends lost 3 bases and 1 base, in that order; junction bases with no gene match: 5. Germline loops: CDR1 LGHNA, CDR2 YNFKEQ. The CDR3 is 15 residues long.

V and J are TRBV6-2 or TRBV6-3 and TRBJ2-5; 11 nucleotides align to TRBD2. The V segment lost 1 base and the J segment 7 bases; nucleotides outside the gene matches: 11. The CDR3 is 17 amino acids. In germline, CDR1 is MNHEY, CDR2 SVGEGT. Written as DNA, the CDR3 is TGTGCCAGCAGTTACTTTGATGATAGCGGGAGGGGGACGACCCAGTACTTC. It encodes CASSYFDDSGRGTTQYF.

This clonotype was detected a few times. The chain is built from TRBV10-3 and TRBJ1-5; no clear D. Trimming removed 1 base at V and 5 bases at J, with 12 bases between. The germline V gene has CDR1 ENHRY and CDR2 SYGVKD. The CDR3 extends over 15 amino acids. In DNA, the CDR3 is TGTGCCATCAGTGAGTTGGGCCAGCAGCATCAGCCCCAGCATTTT. It yields the protein CAISELGQQHQPQHF.

The chain couples TRBV6-5 to TRBJ2-4, with a possible D match to TRBD1 (6 bases). Trimming removed 5 bases at V and 6 bases at J, with 14 bases between. The CDR3 extends over 14 amino acids. Germline values: CDR1 MNHEY, CDR2 SVGAGI. The CDR3 DNA reads as TGTGCCAGCAGTCCACAGGGAAGGGGAAACATTCAGTACTTC. Its protein product is CASSPQGRGNIQYF.

This clonotype was recorded once. This rearrangement joins TRBV4-3 to TRBJ2-7; possibly TRBD2 for D (5 bases). The DNA end is more similar to TRBJ2-5, so the J call may be wrong. Germline assignment: CDR1 LGHNA and CDR2 YSLEER. This CDR3 has 14 amino acids. CDR3 DNA sequence: TGCGCCAGCAGCCAAAAACTAGATTTCGAGACCCAGTACTTC. Its protein product is CASSQKLDFETQYF.

The gene calls are TRBV2 and TRBJ2-3, with a possible D match to TRBD1 (6 bases). CDR3 size: 13 residues. V was clipped by 10 bases and J by 0 bases, with 11 bases between them. In germline, CDR1 is SNHLY, CDR2 FYNNEI. CDR3 protein: CATGHTSTDTQYF. The CDR3 region has the DNA TGTGCCACGGGACATACTAGCACAGATACGCAGTATTTT.

The V call is TRBV5-4, the J call TRBJ1-1, with a possible D match to TRBD1 (6 bases). This CDR3 region has 11 residues. CDR1 and CDR2 (germline): SGHNT, YYREEE (reference sequence). V lost 5 bases to trimming and J lost 11 bases, with 13 bases between them. The CDR3 loop is CASREGGRAFF. In DNA form, the CDR3 reads TGTGCCAGCAGGGAAGGGGGTAGGGCTTTCTTT.

Concerning this clonotype: Compared with germline, one end of the junction differs, possibly owing to a read error. J is TRBJ2-5 and V is TRBV7-2; D is perhaps TRBD2 (6 bases). CDR3 length: 13 amino acids. CDR1 is SGHTA and CDR2 is FQGNSA in the germline V gene. CDR3 DNA sequence: TGTGCCAGCAGCGTAGCGACTAGTAATGAGCAGTACTTC. This codes for CASSVATSNEQYF.

A word on this clonotype: Germline is not matched at one junction end, which may reflect a read error. The rearrangement links TRBV29-1 to TRBJ2-4; D unresolved. Germline CDR1 is SQVTM and CDR2 is ANQGSEA. The CDR3 runs 15 residues. The chain's CDR3 is CSVEELNIGKNTQYF. As DNA, the CDR3 is TGCAGCGTTGAAGAATTAAACATAGGCAAAAACACTCAGTACTTC.

J is TRBJ2-1 and V is TRBV29-1; tentatively, D is TRBD1 (7 bases). Germline V gene lookup returns CDR1 SQVTM and CDR2 ANQGSEA. V was shortened by 6 bases and J by 9 bases, with 21 bases between the two germline ends. This CDR3 has 14 residues. CDR3 residues: CSVRGRDLMSEQFF. CDR3 bases: TGCAGCGTAAGGGGGCGGGACCTAATGAGTGAGCAGTTCTTC.

This clonotype was counted between two and nine times. The rearrangement joins TRBV6-5 to TRBJ2-5; the match to TRBD2 covers 9 bases. J gave up 2 bases and V 2 bases, and 9 bases lay outside the gene matches. The CDR3 is 17 residues long. Germline V gene lookup returns CDR1 MNHEY and CDR2 SVGAGI. Here the CDR3 DNA reads TGTGCCAGCAGTTACCATCATAGCGGGAGTGGGCAAGAGACCCAGTACTTC. It is translated as CASSYHHSGSGQETQYF.

V usage is TRBV7-2 and J usage is TRBJ2-3, with D perhaps matching TRBD2 (5 bases). Trimming pared 1 base from V and 7 bases from J, leaving 12 bases between. The CDR3 is made up of 14 amino acids. Per germline, CDR1 SGHTA and CDR2 FQGNSA. CDR3 nucleotide sequence: TGTGCCAGCAGCTTAGTCCGGACTGGCAATACGCAGTATTTT. Amino acids: CASSLVRTGNTQYF. Filled out from reference TRBV7-2 and TRBJ2-3, the complete variable domain reads GAGVSQSPSNKVTEKGKDVELRCDPISGHTALYWYRQSLGQGLEFLIYFQGNSAPDKSGLPSDRFSAERTGGSVSTLTIQRTQQEDSAVYLCASSLVRTGNTQYFGPGTRLTVL.

The chain joins TRBV10-2 to TRBJ1-1; possible D gene TRBD1, 6 bases. This CDR3 comprises 12 residues. In germline, CDR1 is WSHSY, CDR2 SAAADI. Trimming took 7 bases from V and 4 from J, leaving 10 bases between them. The CDR3 nucleotides are TGCGCCAGCATAGGGGGGGGCACTGAAGCTTTCTTT. Translation: CASIGGGTEAFF.

CDR3 sequence reads: CASSETGYQETQYF. DNA for the CDR3: TGTGCCAGCAGTGAGACAGGCTACCAAGAGACCCAGTACTTC. The rearrangement joins TRBV2 to TRBJ2-4; a weak D match, TRBD1 (6 bases). The end of the DNA aligns better with TRBJ2-5, so the J call may be wrong. Germline V gene lookup returns CDR1 SNHLY and CDR2 FYNNEI. The CDR3 loop spans 14 amino acids.

The chain uses TRBV12-3 or TRBV12-4 and TRBJ1-4; D is undetermined. V dropped 6 bases and J dropped 3 bases, with 11 bases sitting between them. The CDR3 length is 14 residues. The CDR3 DNA sequence: TGTGCCAGCAGAGGAGACCGCGCTAATGAAAAACTGTTTTTT. Amino acids: CASRGDRANEKLFF.

This clonotype was seen only a few times. The chain employs TRBV5-1 and TRBJ2-7; 9 bases match TRBD1. The J call may be wrong; the DNA end is better matched by TRBJ2-5. The CDR3 totals 16 residues. Germline values: CDR1 SGHRS, CDR2 YFSETQ. CDR3: CASSSPGTGRRETQYF. DNA of the CDR3: TGCGCCAGCAGCAGCCCTGGGACAGGGAGGAGGGAGACCCAGTACTTC.

J is TRBJ2-7 and V is TRBV19; 9 bases fit TRBD2. After removal of 4 bases from V and 5 bases from J, the junction contained 3 bases not matched to a gene. Germline V CDR1 and CDR2: LNHDA, SQIVND (reference sequence). CDR3 length: 13 residues. CDR3 sequence (DNA): TGTGCCAGTAGTAGCGGGAGGGCCCACGAGCAGTACTTC. Translation gives CASSSGRAHEQYF.

This chain joins TRBV28 and TRBJ2-4; 8 bases fit TRBD1. Germline V gives CDR1 MDHEN, CDR2 SYDVKM. The CDR3 contains 16 residues. V dropped 3 bases and J dropped 7; count of bases not matched to a gene: 11. CDR3 sequence reads: CASSFQTGAGGNIQYF. CDR3 sequence (DNA): TGTGCCAGCAGTTTTCAGACAGGGGCCGGTGGGAACATTCAGTACTTC.

V and J are TRBV7-9 and TRBJ1-1, with D tentatively TRBD1 (5 bases). The V end was cut by 4 bases, the J end by 0 bases, with 9 bases between. Per the germline V gene, CDR1 is SEHNR and CDR2 is FQNEAQ (reference sequence). The CDR3 is 14 amino acids. CDR3 bases: TGTGCCAGCAGCTCCCCGACAGTGAACACTGAAGCTTTCTTT. The encoded protein is CASSSPTVNTEAFF.